Described below is a single T cell receptor beta chain sequence and its context. Its antigen remains unknown. V was clipped by 0 bases and J by 5 bases, with 14 bases between them. Per the germline V gene, CDR1 is KGHSH and CDR2 is LQKENI. The CDR3 is 16 residues long. This sample was included in a study of Ad26.COV2.S vaccination and SARS-CoV-2 variants. The study's findings and limits: The breadth of spike-specific CD8+ and CD4+ T cell responses after vaccination was reportedly substantial.

Treatment noted: 15 to 20 received Ad26.COV2.S at low or high dose, single or two shots; 5 received placebo; per-sample allocation not given. Day 63 after the first injection of vaccine or placebo was the sampling time. Assay used: immunoSEQ multiplex PCR; TCRdb lists only in-frame clones, some missing. The sample contains about 420,000 clones, roughly 90% of which appear only once. The chain links TRBV18 to TRBJ1-5, with D hard to call. The receptor comes from a person between 18 and 65 years old who received the Ad26.COV2.S COVID-19 vaccine or a placebo. The sequenced sample was peripheral blood, obtained in a trial of Ad26.COV2.S vaccine versus placebo. CDR3 residues: CASSPPGLRGDQPQHF. CDR3 DNA sequence: TGTGCCAGCTCACCACCGGGTCTAAGAGGCGATCAGCCCCAGCATTTT.